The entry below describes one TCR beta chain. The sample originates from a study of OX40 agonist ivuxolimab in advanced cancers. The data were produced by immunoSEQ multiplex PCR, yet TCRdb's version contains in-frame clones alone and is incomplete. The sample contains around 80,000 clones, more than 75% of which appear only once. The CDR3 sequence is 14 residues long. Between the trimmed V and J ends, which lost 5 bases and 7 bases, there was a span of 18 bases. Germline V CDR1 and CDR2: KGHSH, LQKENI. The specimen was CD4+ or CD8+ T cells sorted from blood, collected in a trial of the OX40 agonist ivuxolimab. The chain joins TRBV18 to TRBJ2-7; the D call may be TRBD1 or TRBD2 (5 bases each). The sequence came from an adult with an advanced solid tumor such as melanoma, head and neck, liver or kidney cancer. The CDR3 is CASSGSGTENEQYF. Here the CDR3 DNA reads TGTGCCAGCTCAGGCTCCGGGACGGAGAATGAGCAGTACTTC.